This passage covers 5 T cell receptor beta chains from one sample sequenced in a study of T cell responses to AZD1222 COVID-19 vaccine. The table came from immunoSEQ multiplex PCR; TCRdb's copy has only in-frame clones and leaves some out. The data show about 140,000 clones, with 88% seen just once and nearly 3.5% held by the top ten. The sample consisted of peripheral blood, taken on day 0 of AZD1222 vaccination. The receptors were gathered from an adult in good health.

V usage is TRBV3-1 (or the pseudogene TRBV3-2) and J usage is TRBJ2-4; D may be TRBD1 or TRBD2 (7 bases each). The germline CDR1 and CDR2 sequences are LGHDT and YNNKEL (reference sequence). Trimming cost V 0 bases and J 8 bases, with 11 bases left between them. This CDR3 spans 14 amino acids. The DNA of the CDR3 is TGTGCCAGCAGCCAAGAGGGAGGGGGCGACATTCAGTACTTC. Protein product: CASSQEGGGDIQYF.

This chain's CDR3 is CASSPPGEGNQPQHF. As DNA, the CDR3 is TGTGCCAGCAGTCCGCCGGGGGAGGGCAATCAGCCCCAGCATTTT. The chain has TRBV28 and TRBJ1-5, with D perhaps matching TRBD1 (5 bases). Germline V gene sequence: CDR1 MDHEN, CDR2 SYDVKM. The CDR3 loop spans 15 amino acids. The V end lost 5 bases, the J end lost 2 bases, and 13 bases lay between the germline ends. Supplemented by reference TRBV28 and TRBJ1-5, the full variable domain reads DVKVTQSSRYLVKRTGEKVFLECVQDMDHENMFWYRQDPGLGLRLIYFSYDVKMKEKGDIPEGYSVSREKKERFSLILESASTNQTSMYLCASSPPGEGNQPQHFGDGTRLSIL.

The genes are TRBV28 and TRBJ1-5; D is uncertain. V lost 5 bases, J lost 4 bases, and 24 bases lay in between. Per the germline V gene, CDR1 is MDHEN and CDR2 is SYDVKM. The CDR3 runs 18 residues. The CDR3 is CASSPPARRQTRNQPQHF. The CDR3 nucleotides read TGTGCCAGCAGTCCCCCCGCGAGGAGGCAAACGAGGAATCAGCCCCAGCATTTT.

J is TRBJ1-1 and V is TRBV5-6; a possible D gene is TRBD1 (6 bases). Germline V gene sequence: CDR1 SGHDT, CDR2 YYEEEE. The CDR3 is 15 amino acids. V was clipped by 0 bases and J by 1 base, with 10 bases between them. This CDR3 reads CASSLAYRENTEAFF. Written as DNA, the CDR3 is TGTGCCAGCAGCTTGGCTTACAGGGAGAACACTGAAGCTTTCTTT.

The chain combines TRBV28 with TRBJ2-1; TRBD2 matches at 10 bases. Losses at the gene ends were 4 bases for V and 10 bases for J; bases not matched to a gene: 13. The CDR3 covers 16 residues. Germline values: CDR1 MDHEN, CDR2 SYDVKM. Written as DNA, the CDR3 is TGTGCCAGCAGTTCCGCGGCGGCTAGCGGGAGTAAGGAGCAGTTCTTC. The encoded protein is CASSSAAASGSKEQFF.